This T cell receptor beta chain was sequenced during a study of T cell repertoires in cytomegalovirus infection. Study-wide background: Public TCR beta signature analysis indicated the presence of both CMV infection and matching HLA type. Study observations and caveats: Accumulated public TCR beta family frequency recognized individuals carrying CMV together with the relevant HLA.

Germline CDR1 SGHVS, CDR2 FNYEAQ. This CDR3 spans 13 amino acids. The ends were cut back, 5 bases at V and 3 bases at J, with 11 bases in the middle. Via MiXCR, TCRdb re-called the reads, giving one row per CDR3 protein. This sample has around 350,000 distinct CDR3 sequences, with 15% to 20% found just once. This clonotype came up many times. The antigen is undetermined. The chain joins TRBV7-6 to TRBJ2-7; D perhaps matches TRBD1 (7 bases). The sequencing sample was made of PBMCs. The receptor comes from a human donor in good health (CMV status not recorded). Some clones in this sample may be carry-over from other donors' samples. CDR3 DNA sequence: TGTGCCAGCAGCCCGGGGGACAGCTACGAGCAGTACTTC. It encodes CASSPGDSYEQYF.